The table lists the clone carrying this T cell receptor beta chain with many counts. These data belong to a study of T cells in Graves' hyperthyroidism and ophthalmopathy. Germline V CDR1 and CDR2: MNHEY, SVGEGT. This CDR3 is 15 amino acids long. Trimming stripped 4 bases from V and 0 bases from J, with 10 bases between. The investigators amplified TCR beta CDR3 regions from RNA transcripts. RT-PCR in the first round (using the HTBI primer set) targeted the TCR CDR3. In TCRdb, the multiplex PCR reads were re-called with MiXCR into one record per CDR3 protein. Of about 130,000 distinct CDR3 sequences listed, approximately 20% are singletons.

Sample: blood. This TCR came from a woman in her forties or fifties with Graves' hyperthyroidism that later progressed to Graves' ophthalmopathy. The gene calls are TRBV6-2 or TRBV6-3 and TRBJ2-1; D is perhaps TRBD2 (5 bases). CDR3 residues: CASSLTTSSYNEQFF. The CDR3 DNA reads as TGTGCCAGCAGTTTAACAACTAGCTCCTACAATGAGCAGTTCTTC.